This record covers a single TCR beta chain. Methods used by the authors: Estimates of nucleated cell counts were drawn from the amplification of reference gene primers. This table comes from immunoSEQ multiplex PCR, and its TCRdb copy is limited to in-frame clones, with some not included. V and J calls and clone size are those listed in that table; D and trimming were worked out from the DNA. The sample lists 75,000 to 100,000 clones, around 80% occurring once. The record originates from a study of blood T cell repertoires in COVID-19. Study at large: Samples of COVID-19 (acute and convalescent) were obtained from the United States, Italy and Spain. Nucleic acid was either cDNA or gDNA, and it came from T cells, B-cell-depleted T cells, or PBMCs.

The CDR3 totals 17 residues. The junction had 8 bases not matched to a gene; V was cut back by 4 bases and J by 4 bases. Germline values: CDR1 SNHLY, CDR2 FYNNEI. The V gene is TRBV2, the J gene TRBJ2-1, with 12 bases fitting TRBD2. Sequencing used peripheral blood. The clonotype originates from a woman of 80 years or more with acute or convalescent COVID-19. The DNA of the CDR3 is TGTGCCAGCAGTGGGGGAGGACTAGCGGGAACTTACAATGAGCAGTTCTTC. Residues: CASSGGGLAGTYNEQFF.